This T cell receptor (beta chain) was captured in a study of CD8 T cells in ankylosing spondylitis. Study results and limitations: One TCR beta motif, made up of seven to nine highly homologous variants, appeared characteristic of ankylosing spondylitis blood. Some of these motif variants have turned up before, in reports on reactive arthritis synovial fluid and blood.

5'-RACE, quantitative and with molecular barcodes, yielded the TCR beta libraries. TCRdb reprocessed the 5' RACE reads with MiXCR, giving one entry per CDR3 protein. Of about 540,000 distinct CDR3 sequences in the sample, roughly 13% were seen once. This clonotype was counted between two and nine times. Its antigen is not known. The sample consisted of blood, either unsorted or a sorted T cell fraction (not recorded which). This clonotype originated in a male donor with ankylosing spondylitis.

The CDR3 loop reads CASTQAGDTGELFF. In DNA, the CDR3 is TGTGCCAGTACCCAAGCAGGTGACACCGGGGAGCTGTTTTTT. The chain is built from TRBV3-1 and TRBJ2-2; D ambiguous. The CDR3 has 14 amino acids. Looked up from germline, CDR1 is LGHDT and CDR2 is YNNKEL (reference sequence). V was cut by 9 bases and J by 3 bases, with 14 bases left in between.